The rows below give T cell receptor beta chains drawn from one sample of a study of blood T cell repertoires in COVID-19. The table came from immunoSEQ multiplex PCR; TCRdb's copy has only in-frame clones and leaves some out. This sample has some 290,000 clones, with about 85% found just once. Sequencing input: peripheral blood. The receptors derive from a woman aged 45-59 years who had recovered from COVID-19. CDR3s include the opening cysteine and the closing phenylalanine or tryptophan. The order of the fields is V gene, CDR3 protein.

TRBV4-3	CASSQDPLAGVTDTQYF
TRBV15	CATSRGTYNEQFF
TRBV5-1	CASSLPGNEQFF
TRBV12-3/TRBV12-4	CASSLNSGELFF
TRBV24-1	CATSDLLATEAFF
TRBV5-1	CATQGDTQETQYF
TRBV4-1	CASSHPGTGGFFGGYTF
TRBV7-9	CASKLGSRATYGYTF
TRBV5-1	CASSPRGGDVVGYTF
TRBV15	CATSRALRDSSPPGYTF
TRBV7-9	CASSFRDEQFF
TRBV7-9	CASSLVTDSLNYGYTF
TRBV29-1	CSVVGTSGSDDTQYF
TRBV30	CAWTGSRPNEKLFF
TRBV20-1	CSASMAGQETQYF
TRBV27	CASSYFQGDEQYF
TRBV6-6	CASSSSYTDTQYF
TRBV6-5	CASSSWTGGDGYTF
TRBV6-6	CASSYSSRASTDTQYF
TRBV6-2/TRBV6-3	CASSPGQGFNQPQHF
TRBV9	CASSVSIRGRGDTEAFF
TRBV19	CASSNPWTAVSEKLFF
TRBV7-2	CASRLNRGSGELFF
TRBV18	CASSPLHDYGYTF
TRBV6-5	CASSPNILAGETQYF
TRBV7-2	CASSPQGNTIYF
TRBV30	CAWSRGLSNQPQHF
TRBV9	CASSGGDSNQPQHF
TRBV6-1	CASSGQGAAFMNYGYTF
TRBV6-4	CASSEGQGADTQYF
TRBV19	CASSMGLRLADGYGYTF
TRBV15	CATSRARTGATEAFF
TRBV28	CASGSGTTYNEQFF
TRBV5-4	CASSLGIRNSQQFF
TRBV7-2	CASRASGTSYNEQFF
TRBV3-1/TRBV3-2	CASSQDPSAGEQFF
TRBV5-1	CASSLDGTGQETQYF
TRBV28	CASSLGAKESGYTF
TRBV27	CASTTGISTDTQYF
TRBV2	CASSGRGWGEAFF
TRBV5-1	CASSFGRGGYGSPLHF
TRBV30	CAWSRRGQETQYF
TRBV28	CASNSEGPQHF
TRBV29-1	CSVGFAVTDTQYF
TRBV7-3	CASSLRGLDGYTF
TRBV27	CASSFSGGGNTEAFF
TRBV5-1	CASSPQLAGGGNIQYF
TRBV10-3	CAISVQGPNTEAFF
TRBV12-5	CASGRDSYEQYF
TRBV19	CASSISLGPSYEQYF
TRBV4-2	CASSLRSGRGPTDTQYF
TRBV30	CASGPDTEAFF
TRBV7-8	CASSSTGTANEKLFF
TRBV5-4	CASSYGRGNTEAFF
TRBV5-1	CASSEQDTQYF
TRBV7-2	CASSPMSAKNIQYF
TRBV6-5	CASRGPGTNYGYTF
TRBV25-1	CASSVKTGSEAFF
TRBV5-1	CASSFASRGRGNQPQHF
TRBV6-5	CASSTRGQLNYGYTF